These T cell receptor beta chains were read from a single sample in a study of cytomegalovirus exposure and HLA in healthy donors. This table comes from immunoSEQ multiplex PCR, and its TCRdb copy is limited to in-frame clones, with some not included. The data hold 280,000 or so clones, with over 75% observed a single time. The sample consisted of PBMCs. The receptors here all came from a woman aged 18-29 years in good health and CMV-seronegative. The CDR3 runs from the conserved cysteine through the conserved F or W. A D gene is named only where the DNA matches it firmly. Some rows have no size entry. The others give once, few or many, or a class for an expanded clone.

d_gene	abundance	j_gene	v_gene	CDR3nt	CDR3aa
TRBD1	few	TRBJ2-2	TRBV25-1	TGTGCCAGCAGTGGGTGGACAGGTGGGGAGCTGTTTTTT	CASSGWTGGELFF
.	.	TRBJ1-2	TRBV2	TGTGCCAGCACCACCGGCTATGGCTACACCTTC	CASTTGYGYTF
.	.	TRBJ2-7	TRBV28	TGTGCCAGCAAGGCGGCAGGGGATACGTACGAGCAGTACTTC	CASKAAGDTYEQYF
.	.	TRBJ1-5	TRBV27	TGTGCCAGCAGTTTAGGGGCTAGTCAGCCCCAGCATTTT	CASSLGASQPQHF
.	.	TRBJ2-1	TRBV4-3	TGCGCCAGCAGCCAAGGGGTCCAGGACTTCAACAATGAGCAGTTCTTC	CASSQGVQDFNNEQFF
.	.	TRBJ1-1	TRBV6-1	TGTGCCAGCAGTGTTCGGGGAGTGAACACTGAAGCTTTCTTT	CASSVRGVNTEAFF
.	.	TRBJ2-5	TRBV6-5	TGTGCCAGCAGACAAACCAGGGAGACCCAGTACTTC	CASRQTRETQYF
TRBD2	.	TRBJ2-1	TRBV29-1	TGCAGCGTTGTGGGACTAGCGGGAGGGGAAACCTTGAGTAATGAGCAGTTCTTC	CSVVGLAGGETLSNEQFF
TRBD1	.	TRBJ2-1	TRBV27	TGTGCCAGCAGTTTATGCCCCGGACAGGAAAGCTCCTACAATGAGCAGTTCTTC	CASSLCPGQESSYNEQFF
TRBD2	.	TRBJ2-7	TRBV10-3	TGTGCCATCAGTGAGGCGGGGAGGGCTTCCTACGAGCAGTACTTC	CAISEAGRASYEQYF
.	once	TRBJ2-7	TRBV5-5	TGTGCCAGCAGCTTGGGCCTACGGGAGCAGTACTTC	CASSLGLREQYF
TRBD1	.	TRBJ2-7	TRBV4-1	TGCGCCAGCAGCCAAGATTCGAGACAGGGGCCCTACGAGCAGTACTTC	CASSQDSRQGPYEQYF
.	.	TRBJ2-2	TRBV4-1	TGCGCCAGCAGCCAAGGCAGCGGGGAGCTGTTTTTT	CASSQGSGELFF
.	.	TRBJ2-1	TRBV14	TGTGCCAGCAGCCAGGGTAGTTCAAGAGTTCTATCTAGGGGTGAGCAGTTCTTC	CASSQGSSRVLSRGEQFF
.	.	TRBJ1-1	TRBV28	TGTGCCAGCAGTCTCCGACAGATGAACACTGAAGCTTTCTTT	CASSLRQMNTEAFF
.	once	TRBJ1-5	TRBV12-5	TGTGCTAGTGGTTTGGTACTTTCAGGGATGGGTCAGCCCCAGCATTTT	CASGLVLSGMGQPQHF
.	.	TRBJ1-2	TRBV14	TGTGCCAGCAGCCAAGTGGTGGGGACACCCTATGGCTACACCTTC	CASSQVVGTPYGYTF
TRBD2	.	TRBJ2-7	TRBV7-9	TGTGCCAGCAGCCCCCGGACTAGCGGCTGGGAGCAGTACTTC	CASSPRTSGWEQYF
.	.	TRBJ1-1	TRBV11-2	TGTGCCAGCAGCTTAGAGGACAGTGAAGCTTTCTTT	CASSLEDSEAFF
.	.	TRBJ1-5	TRBV15	TGTGCCACCAGGAGCCAGGACACTTCTTCTCAGCCCCAGCATTTT	CATRSQDTSSQPQHF
TRBD2	.	TRBJ2-1	TRBV4-1	TGCGCCAGCAGCCAACCCCCTAGCGGGAGGGGGAATGAGCAGTTCTTC	CASSQPPSGRGNEQFF
.	.	TRBJ2-1	TRBV2	TGTGCCAGCTTCCGGGATTATTCCTACAATGAGCAGTTCTTC	CASFRDYSYNEQFF
.	.	TRBJ2-1	TRBV7-9	TGTGCCAGCAGCCCCCGAGCGGCTTCCTACAATGAGCAGTTCTTC	CASSPRAASYNEQFF